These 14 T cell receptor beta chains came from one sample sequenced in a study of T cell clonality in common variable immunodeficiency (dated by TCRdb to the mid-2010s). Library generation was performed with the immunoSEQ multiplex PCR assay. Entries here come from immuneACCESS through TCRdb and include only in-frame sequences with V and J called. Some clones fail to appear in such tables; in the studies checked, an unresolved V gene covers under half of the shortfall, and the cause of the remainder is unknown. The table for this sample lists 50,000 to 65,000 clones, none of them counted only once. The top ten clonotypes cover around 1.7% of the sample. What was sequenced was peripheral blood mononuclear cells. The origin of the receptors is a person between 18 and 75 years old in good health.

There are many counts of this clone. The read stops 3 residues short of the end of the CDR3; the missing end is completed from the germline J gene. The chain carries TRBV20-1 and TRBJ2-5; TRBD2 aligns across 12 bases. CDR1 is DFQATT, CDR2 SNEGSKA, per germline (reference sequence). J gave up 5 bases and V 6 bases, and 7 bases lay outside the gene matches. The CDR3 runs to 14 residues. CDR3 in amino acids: CSARGLAGRETQYF. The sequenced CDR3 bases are TGCAGTGCCCGCGGACTAGCGGGACGGGAGACC.

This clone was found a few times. The DNA read from the CDR3 is TGTGCCAGCAGGAGACAGGGCACCGTCACCGGGGAG. Its protein product is CASRRQGTVTGE. The full CDR3 is CASRRQGTVTGELFF. The chain links TRBV2 to TRBJ2-2; 7 bases are shared with TRBD1. The read falls 3 residues short of the CDR3 end, and the missing part is taken from the germline J gene. CDR1 SNHLY and CDR2 FYNNEI come from the germline V gene. The V and J ends lost 6 bases and 4 bases, in that order; junction bases with no gene match: 8. There are 15 residues in the CDR3.

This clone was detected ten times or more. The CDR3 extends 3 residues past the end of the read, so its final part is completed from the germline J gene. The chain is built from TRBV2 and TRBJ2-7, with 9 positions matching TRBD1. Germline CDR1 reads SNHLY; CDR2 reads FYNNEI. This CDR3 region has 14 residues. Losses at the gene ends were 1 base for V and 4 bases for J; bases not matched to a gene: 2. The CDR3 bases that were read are TGTGCCAGCAGTGAAGTGGGACAGGGTTACGAG. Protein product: CASSEVGQGYE. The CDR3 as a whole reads CASSEVGQGYEQYF. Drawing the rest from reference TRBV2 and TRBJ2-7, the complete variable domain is EPEVTQTPSHQVTQMGQEVILRCVPISNHLYFYWYRQILGQKVEFLVSFYNNEISEKSEIFDDQFSVERPDGSNFTLKIRSTKLEDSAMYFCASSEVGQGYEQYFGPGTRLTVT.

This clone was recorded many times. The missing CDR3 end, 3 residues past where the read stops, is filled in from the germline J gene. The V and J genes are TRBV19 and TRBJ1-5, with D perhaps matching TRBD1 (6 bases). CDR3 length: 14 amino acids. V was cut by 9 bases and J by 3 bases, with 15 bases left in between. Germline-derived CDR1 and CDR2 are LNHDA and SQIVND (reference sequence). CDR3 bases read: TGTGCCAGCCGGACAGAAGGGGCCAATCAGCCC. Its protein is CASRTEGANQP. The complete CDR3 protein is CASRTEGANQPQHF.

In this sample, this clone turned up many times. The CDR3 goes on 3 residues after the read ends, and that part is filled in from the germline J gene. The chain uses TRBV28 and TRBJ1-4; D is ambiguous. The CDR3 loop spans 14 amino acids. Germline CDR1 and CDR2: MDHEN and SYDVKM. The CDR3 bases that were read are TGTGCCAGCAGTTCCCCCACTAAAGGAATGAAA. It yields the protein CASSSPTKGMK. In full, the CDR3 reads CASSSPTKGMKLFF.

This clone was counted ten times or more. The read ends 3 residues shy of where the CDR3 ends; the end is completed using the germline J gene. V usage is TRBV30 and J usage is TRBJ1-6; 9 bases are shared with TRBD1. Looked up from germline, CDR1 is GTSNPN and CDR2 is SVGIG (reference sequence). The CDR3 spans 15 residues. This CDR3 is CAWSRDPGQGSPLHF. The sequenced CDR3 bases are TGTGCCTGGAGCCGTGACCCGGGACAGGGTTCCCCC.

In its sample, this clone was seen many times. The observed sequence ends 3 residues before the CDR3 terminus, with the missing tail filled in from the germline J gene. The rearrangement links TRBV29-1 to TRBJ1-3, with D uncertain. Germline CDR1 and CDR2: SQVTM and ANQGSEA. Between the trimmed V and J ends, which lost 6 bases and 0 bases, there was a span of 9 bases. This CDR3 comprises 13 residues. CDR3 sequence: CSVWTDSGNTIYF. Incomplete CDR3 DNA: TGCAGCGTCTGGACTGACTCTGGAAACACC.

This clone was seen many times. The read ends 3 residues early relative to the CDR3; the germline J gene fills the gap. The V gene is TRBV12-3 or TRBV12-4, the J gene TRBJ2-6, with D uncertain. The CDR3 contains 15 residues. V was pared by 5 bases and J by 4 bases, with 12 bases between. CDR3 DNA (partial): TGTGCCAGCAGTCCCCCCAATGCGGGGGCCAACGTC. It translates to CASSPPNAGANV. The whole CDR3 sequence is CASSPPNAGANVLTF.

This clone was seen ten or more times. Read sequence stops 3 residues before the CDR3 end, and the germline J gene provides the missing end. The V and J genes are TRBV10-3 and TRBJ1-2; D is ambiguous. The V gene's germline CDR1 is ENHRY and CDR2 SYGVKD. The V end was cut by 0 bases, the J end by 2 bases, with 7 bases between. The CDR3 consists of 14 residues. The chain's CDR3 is CAISESAVNYGYTF. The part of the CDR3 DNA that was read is TGTGCCATCAGTGAGTCAGCCGTGAACTATGGC.

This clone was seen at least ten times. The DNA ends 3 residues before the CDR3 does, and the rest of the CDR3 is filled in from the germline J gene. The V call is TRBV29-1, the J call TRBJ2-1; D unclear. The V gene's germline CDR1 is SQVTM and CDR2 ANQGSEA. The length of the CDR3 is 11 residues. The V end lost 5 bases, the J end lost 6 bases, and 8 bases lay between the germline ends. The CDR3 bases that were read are TGCAGCGTTTCAGCGTCCAATGAG. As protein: CSVSASNE. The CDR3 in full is CSVSASNEQFF.

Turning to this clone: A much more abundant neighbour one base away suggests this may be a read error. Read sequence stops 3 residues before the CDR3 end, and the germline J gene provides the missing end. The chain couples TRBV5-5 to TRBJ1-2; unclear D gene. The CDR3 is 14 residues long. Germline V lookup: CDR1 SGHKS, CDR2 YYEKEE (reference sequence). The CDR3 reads CASSFGLAGDEYTF. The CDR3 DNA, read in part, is TGTGCCAGCAGCTTTGGACTAGCGGGAGATGAG.

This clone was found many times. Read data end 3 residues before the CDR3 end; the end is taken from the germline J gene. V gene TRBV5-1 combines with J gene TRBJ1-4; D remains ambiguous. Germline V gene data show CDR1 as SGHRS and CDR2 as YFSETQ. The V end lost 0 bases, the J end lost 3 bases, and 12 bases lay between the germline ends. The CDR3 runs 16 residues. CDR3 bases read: TGCGCCAGCAGCTTGGGTAGCTCTCGGGCTAATGAAAAA. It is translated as CASSLGSSRANEK. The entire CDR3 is CASSLGSSRANEKLFF.

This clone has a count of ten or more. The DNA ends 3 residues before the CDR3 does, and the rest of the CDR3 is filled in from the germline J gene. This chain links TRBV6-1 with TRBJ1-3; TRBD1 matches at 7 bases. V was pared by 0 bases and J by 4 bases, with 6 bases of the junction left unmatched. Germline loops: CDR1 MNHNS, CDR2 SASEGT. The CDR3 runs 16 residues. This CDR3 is CASSEAKGQRGNTIYF. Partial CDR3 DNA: TGTGCCAGCAGTGAAGCAAAGGGACAGAGAGGAAACACC.

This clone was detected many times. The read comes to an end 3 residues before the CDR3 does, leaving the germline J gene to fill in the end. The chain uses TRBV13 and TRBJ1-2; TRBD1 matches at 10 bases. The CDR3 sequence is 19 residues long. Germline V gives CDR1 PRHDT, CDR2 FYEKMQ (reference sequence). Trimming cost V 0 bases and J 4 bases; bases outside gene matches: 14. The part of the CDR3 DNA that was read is TGTGCCAGCAGCTTAGGAACGGGACAGGGGTACTCATTGGGCTATGGC. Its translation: CASSLGTGQGYSLGYG. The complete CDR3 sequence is CASSLGTGQGYSLGYGYTF.